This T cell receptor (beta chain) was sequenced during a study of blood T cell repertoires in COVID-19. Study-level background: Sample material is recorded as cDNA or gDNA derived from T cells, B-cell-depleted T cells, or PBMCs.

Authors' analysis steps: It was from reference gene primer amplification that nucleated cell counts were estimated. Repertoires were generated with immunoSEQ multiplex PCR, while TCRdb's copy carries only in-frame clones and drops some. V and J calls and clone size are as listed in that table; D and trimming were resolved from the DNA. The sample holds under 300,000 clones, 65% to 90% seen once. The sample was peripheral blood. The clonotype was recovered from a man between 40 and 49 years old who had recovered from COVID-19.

Here the CDR3 DNA reads TGCGCCAGCAGCTTGGAAGGGGTCCGAGGGAACACTGAAGCTTTCTTT. Translated, it gives CASSLEGVRGNTEAFF. This chain connects TRBV5-1 to TRBJ1-1; D might be TRBD1 (5 bases). V lost 0 bases and J lost 1, with 13 bases in between. The germline V gene has CDR1 SGHRS and CDR2 YFSETQ. The CDR3 is 16 amino acids.